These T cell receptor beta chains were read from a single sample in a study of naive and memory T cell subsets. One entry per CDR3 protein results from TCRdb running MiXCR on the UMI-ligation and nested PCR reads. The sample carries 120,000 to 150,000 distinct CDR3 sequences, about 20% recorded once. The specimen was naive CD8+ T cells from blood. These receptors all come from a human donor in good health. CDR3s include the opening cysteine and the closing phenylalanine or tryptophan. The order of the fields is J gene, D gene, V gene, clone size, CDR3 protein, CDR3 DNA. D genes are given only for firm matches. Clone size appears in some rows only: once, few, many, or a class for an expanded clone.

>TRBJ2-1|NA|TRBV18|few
CASSPPQGSYNEQFF
TGTGCCAGCTCACCACCCCAGGGCTCCTACAATGAGCAGTTCTTC
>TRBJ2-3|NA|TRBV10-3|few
CAISGAPNRVLPTDTQYF
TGTGCCATCAGTGGGGCACCCAACAGGGTGCTCCCCACAGATACGCAGTATTTT
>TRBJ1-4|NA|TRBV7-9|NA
CASNQMDEKLFF
TGTGCCAGCAACCAGATGGATGAAAAACTGTTTTTT
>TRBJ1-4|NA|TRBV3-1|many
CASSPIGRTNEKLFF
TGTGCCAGCAGCCCTATTGGCCGGACTAATGAAAAACTGTTTTTT
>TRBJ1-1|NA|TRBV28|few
CASSFPHTNTEAFF
TGTGCCAGCAGTTTCCCCCACACGAACACTGAAGCTTTCTTT
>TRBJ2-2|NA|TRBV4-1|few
CASSQEWNPGTGELFF
TGCGCCAGCAGCCAAGAGTGGAACCCGGGCACCGGGGAGCTGTTTTTT
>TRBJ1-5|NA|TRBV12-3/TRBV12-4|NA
CASSPRGRLGNQPQHF
TGTGCCAGCAGCCCAAGGGGCAGACTGGGTAATCAGCCCCAGCATTTT
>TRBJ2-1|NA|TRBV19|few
CASSIGRGNEQFF
TGTGCCAGTAGTATAGGTCGTGGTAATGAGCAGTTCTTC
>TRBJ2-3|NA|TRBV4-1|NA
CASSQDSGGDTQYF
TGCGCCAGCAGCCAAGATTCTGGGGGAGATACGCAGTATTTT
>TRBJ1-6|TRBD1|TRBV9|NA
CASSETGTGLSPLHF
TGTGCCAGCAGCGAAACCGGGACAGGTCTCTCACCCCTCCACTTT
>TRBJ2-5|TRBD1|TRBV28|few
CASRISGGEGETQYF
TGTGCCAGCAGGATATCAGGGGGCGAGGGGGAGACCCAGTACTTC
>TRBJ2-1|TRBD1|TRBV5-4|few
CASSLGQGRRSYNEQFF
TGTGCCAGCAGCCTAGGACAGGGGCGACGATCCTACAATGAGCAGTTCTTC
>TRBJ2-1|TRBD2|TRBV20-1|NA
CSARDSGREGFYEQFF
TGCAGTGCTAGAGATAGTGGGCGGGAGGGTTTCTATGAGCAGTTCTTC
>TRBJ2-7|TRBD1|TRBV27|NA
CASSLSSGTVHYEQYF
TGTGCCAGCAGTTTATCTTCGGGGACAGTCCACTACGAGCAGTACTTC
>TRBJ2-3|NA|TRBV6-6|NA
CASSYVDTQYF
TGTGCCAGCAGTTACGTAGATACGCAGTATTTT
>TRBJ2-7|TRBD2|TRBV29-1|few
CSVESREGSYEQYF
TGCAGCGTTGAATCCCGGGAGGGCTCCTACGAGCAGTACTTC
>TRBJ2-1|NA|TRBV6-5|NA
CASSYSSVYEQFF
TGTGCCAGCAGTTATTCTTCGGTCTATGAGCAGTTCTTC
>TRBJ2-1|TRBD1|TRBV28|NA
CASSRGQNSYNEQFF
TGTGCCAGCAGTCGGGGACAGAACTCCTACAATGAGCAGTTCTTC
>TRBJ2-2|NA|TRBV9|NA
CASSRGAGELFF
TGTGCCAGCTCACGAGGGGCCGGGGAGCTGTTTTTT
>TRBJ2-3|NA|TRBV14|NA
CASSQYPIGSSDTQYF
TGTGCCAGCAGCCAATACCCCATCGGGAGTTCAGATACGCAGTATTTT
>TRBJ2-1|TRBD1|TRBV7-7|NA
CASSSEGARDEQFF
TGTGCTAGCAGCTCCGAGGGGGCCAGAGATGAGCAGTTCTTC
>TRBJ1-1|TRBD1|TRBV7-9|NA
CASSLGGTGTEAFF
TGTGCCAGCAGCTTAGGTGGGACAGGGACTGAAGCTTTCTTT
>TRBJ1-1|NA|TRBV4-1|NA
CASSVEALSTEAFF
TGCGCCAGCAGCGTCGAGGCTCTGAGCACTGAAGCTTTCTTT
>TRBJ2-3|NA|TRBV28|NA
CASSPLVGSDADTQYF
TGTGCCAGCAGTCCTCTTGTGGGGAGTGACGCAGATACGCAGTATTTT
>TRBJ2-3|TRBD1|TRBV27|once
CASRLQGAVDTQYF
TGTGCCAGCAGGTTACAGGGGGCCGTAGATACGCAGTATTTT
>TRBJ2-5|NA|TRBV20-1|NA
CSARTARGEETQYF
TGCAGTGCCCGGACGGCACGGGGAGAGGAGACCCAGTACTTC
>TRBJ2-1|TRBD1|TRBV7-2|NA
CASSLAQGAYEQFF
TGTGCCAGCAGCTTAGCACAGGGGGCATATGAGCAGTTCTTC